This TCR beta chain was identified during a study of sequential checkpoint blockade in melanoma. Sequencing used immunoSEQ multiplex PCR; TCRdb keeps in-frame clones, though not all of them. Of some 17,000 clones in the sample, just over 70% were seen once. Between the trimmed V and J ends, which lost 1 base and 6 bases, there was a span of 17 bases. Germline CDR1 is SGHNT and CDR2 is YENEEA. This CDR3 is built from 16 residues. This clone was detected only a few times. Sample treatment: randomized to nivolumab then ipilimumab (arm A) or the reverse (arm B). Live CD3+CD8+ CD19− CD56− cells were sorted from PBMCs.

This chain links TRBV11-3 with TRBJ2-3, with D possibly being TRBD2 (6 bases). The source of this sequence is a human donor with melanoma. Here the sequenced sample was CD8+ T cells sorted from blood (inferred from file names), taken from a patient given nivolumab and ipilimumab in sequence. The CDR3 is CASSLGAGRSGDTQYF. The CDR3 nucleotides are TGTGCCAGCAGCTTAGGAGCGGGCCGCTCCGGCGATACGCAGTATTTT.